This passage covers 31 T cell receptor beta chains from one sample sequenced in a study of T cell responses to AZD1222 COVID-19 vaccine. Measured with immunoSEQ multiplex PCR; TCRdb has only the in-frame clones, and not every one. The sample lists more than 100,000 clones, around 92% occurring once. The input for sequencing was peripheral blood, taken 28 days after the second AZD1222 dose. These receptors all stem from an adult who received the AZD1222 COVID-19 vaccine.

This clone has only a few counts. V is TRBV5-1 and J is TRBJ1-1, with D possibly being TRBD1 (5 bases). The germline V and J ends were trimmed by 6 bases and 1 base, with 13 bases remaining between them. Per germline, CDR1 SGHRS and CDR2 YFSETQ. This CDR3 contains 14 residues. For the CDR3, the DNA is TGCGCCAGCAACCCGGGGACCCCGAACACTGAAGCTTTCTTT. Its protein product is CASNPGTPNTEAFF.

The J gene is TRBJ2-3, the V gene TRBV7-6; D gene uncertain. Between the trimmed V and J ends, which lost 11 bases and 4 bases, there was a span of 31 bases. The CDR3 contains 18 residues. Germline loops: CDR1 SGHVS, CDR2 FNYEAQ. CDR3 bases: TGTGCCTCCTCTAGGAGTCCCGGCATAGGGATGATTGCAGATACGCAGTATTTT. Encoded protein: CASSRSPGIGMIADTQYF.

This clone turned up a few times. V gene TRBV3-1 (or the pseudogene TRBV3-2) combines with J gene TRBJ2-1; TRBD2 aligns across 8 bases. The CDR3 spans 17 residues. Germline CDR1 and CDR2: LGHDT and YNNKEL (reference sequence). The trim removed 2 bases at V and 12 bases at J, leaving 18 bases unmatched. The CDR3 DNA is TGTGCCAGCAGCCAACGACCCTGGGGGACTAGATTGCAACTGCAGTTCTTC. Its translation is CASSQRPWGTRLQLQFF.

This sequence joins TRBV19 and TRBJ2-3; D is undetermined. Germline-derived CDR1 and CDR2 are LNHDA and SQIVND (reference sequence). V shed 6 bases and J shed 3 bases, with 4 bases lying between them. CDR3 length: 11 amino acids. CDR3 loop: CASSQTDTQYF. CDR3 bases: TGTGCCAGTAGCCAAACAGATACGCAGTATTTT.

This clone was detected a few times. Written as DNA, the CDR3 is TGTGCCAGCAGTTTAGGCGGTGGTAATCTTTATGGCTACACCTTC. Its translation: CASSLGGGNLYGYTF. The chain employs TRBV28 and TRBJ1-2; D is unresolved. Germline assignment: CDR1 MDHEN and CDR2 SYDVKM. The V end lost 2 bases, the J end lost 5 bases, and 15 bases lay between the germline ends. The CDR3 length is 15 residues.

The chain carries TRBV7-8 and TRBJ2-7; TRBD2 matches 11 bases. This CDR3 has 15 residues. Germline assignment: CDR1 SGHVS and CDR2 FQNEAQ. V gave up 1 base and J gave up 3 bases; unmatched junction bases: 2. The CDR3 sequence is CASSLETSGNYEQYF. Here the CDR3 DNA reads TGTGCCAGCAGCTTAGAGACTAGCGGGAACTACGAGCAGTACTTC.

The genes are TRBV4-2 and TRBJ2-1; D not resolved. Germline lookup yields CDR1 LGHNA and CDR2 YNFKEQ. The CDR3 length is 15 residues. The germline V and J ends were trimmed by 6 bases and 8 bases, with 20 bases remaining between them. The CDR3 loop is CASSGESFRSHEQFF. The CDR3 nucleotides are TGTGCCAGCAGTGGAGAGTCCTTTAGATCCCATGAGCAGTTCTTC.

The CDR3 spells CASSRSGGLTDTQYF. CDR3 coding DNA: TGTGCCAGCAGTCGTAGCGGGGGGCTGACAGATACGCAGTATTTT. The chain carries TRBV2 and TRBJ2-3, with 10 positions matching TRBD2. J was trimmed by 3 bases and V by 5 bases; bases with no gene match: 5. The CDR3 has 15 amino acids. CDR1 and CDR2 from the germline V gene are SNHLY and FYNNEI.

The genes are TRBV6-5 and TRBJ1-2; the match to TRBD1 covers 9 bases. This CDR3 is 14 amino acids long. The germline V gene has CDR1 MNHEY and CDR2 SVGAGI. Losses at the gene ends were 6 bases for V and 4 bases for J; bases not matched to a gene: 6. Here the CDR3 DNA reads TGTGCCAGCAGACGGACAGGGGAACTCTATGGCTACACCTTC. Amino acids: CASRRTGELYGYTF.

V gene TRBV19 combines with J gene TRBJ1-2; D is undetermined. The length of the CDR3 is 12 residues. V lost 4 bases and J lost 4, with 7 bases in between. Per the germline V gene, CDR1 is LNHDA and CDR2 is SQIVND (reference sequence). The CDR3 loop is CASSTEFYGYTF. For the CDR3, the DNA is TGTGCCAGTAGTACGGAATTCTATGGCTACACCTTC.

V is TRBV6-6 and J is TRBJ2-3; D not resolved. Germline CDR1 and CDR2: MNHNY and SVGAGI (reference sequence). Trimming took 0 bases from V and 11 from J, leaving 12 bases between them. The CDR3 consists of 13 residues. The CDR3 loop is CASSYSMMSVQYF. The CDR3 coding sequence is TGTGCCAGCAGTTACTCGATGATGAGTGTGCAGTATTTT.

The V gene is TRBV9, the J gene TRBJ2-1; TRBD2 might be the D (5 bases). V shed 0 bases and J shed 9 bases, with 16 bases lying between them. Looked up from germline, CDR1 is SGDLS and CDR2 is YYNGEE. This CDR3 spans 15 amino acids. This CDR3 is CASSVGSGPFGEQFF. CDR3 in DNA: TGTGCCAGCAGCGTAGGGAGCGGACCATTCGGTGAGCAGTTCTTC.

This clone was counted once. The gene calls are TRBV5-1 and TRBJ1-2; D not resolved. Trimming left V 4 bases short and J 6 bases short, with 1 base between. The CDR3 consists of 9 residues. From germline, CDR1 is SGHRS and CDR2 YFSETQ. The chain's CDR3 is CASSDGYTF. The CDR3 region has the DNA TGCGCCAGCAGCGATGGCTACACCTTC.

This chain connects TRBV25-1 to TRBJ1-6; D is uncertain. The V gene lost 1 base and the J gene lost 7 bases, with 11 bases spanning the gap. Germline-derived CDR1 and CDR2 are MGHDK and SYGVNS. CDR3 length equals 15 residues. CDR3 coding DNA: TGTGCCAGCAGTGAATCTAACGGATACAATTCACCCCTCCACTTT. This sequence encodes CASSESNGYNSPLHF.

The chain employs TRBV5-5 and TRBJ1-1, with D tentatively TRBD1 (5 bases). The germline CDR1 and CDR2 sequences are SGHKS and YYEKEE (reference sequence). This CDR3 has 14 amino acids. V lost 4 bases and J 3 bases, leaving 13 bases between the germline ends. CDR3 in DNA: TGTGCCAGCAGCGCGGTTTGGGGGGACACTGAAGCTTTCTTT. Protein product: CASSAVWGDTEAFF.

The chain links TRBV5-4 to TRBJ1-1, with D possibly matching TRBD1 (5 bases). CDR1 is SGHNT and CDR2 is YYREEE in the germline V gene (reference sequence). V lost 0 bases and J 1 base, leaving 13 bases between the germline ends. This CDR3 spans 16 amino acids. CDR3 in DNA: TGTGCCAGCAGCTTGGCCTCCGAGGGACCGAACACTGAAGCTTTCTTT. Translation gives CASSLASEGPNTEAFF.

This clone was seen a single time. V is TRBV12-3 or TRBV12-4 and J is TRBJ1-1; D is ambiguous. Trimming took 6 bases from V and 0 from J, leaving 8 bases between them. The CDR3 loop spans 13 amino acids. The CDR3, as DNA: TGTGCCAGCAGAATAACGGTGAACACTGAAGCTTTCTTT. Translated, it gives CASRITVNTEAFF.

The rearrangement uses TRBV10-3 and TRBJ2-1, with TRBD1 matching over 7 bases. The germline gives CDR1 ENHRY, CDR2 SYGVKD. The CDR3 has 17 residues. With V trimmed by 4 bases and J by 0 bases, 9 bases remained unmatched. The CDR3 reads CAISGPPGQVSYNEQFF. The DNA of the CDR3 is TGTGCCATCAGTGGCCCCCCTGGACAGGTCTCCTACAATGAGCAGTTCTTC.

This chain connects TRBV2 to TRBJ1-1; D gene unclear. Germline V lookup: CDR1 SNHLY, CDR2 FYNNEI. This CDR3 contains 13 residues. V was clipped by 4 bases and J by 11 bases, with 17 bases between them. This CDR3 reads CASSVPILRYAFF. The CDR3 bases are TGTGCCAGCAGTGTACCGATATTAAGATATGCTTTCTTT.

The chain links TRBV9 to TRBJ2-7; the match to TRBD2 covers 10 bases. This CDR3 is 15 amino acids long. The ends lost 4 bases at V and 6 bases at J; junction bases unmatched: 10. Germline CDR1 and CDR2: SGDLS and YYNGEE. The CDR3 nucleotides are TGTGCCAGCAGCCCTCCGGCTAGCGGGGGAATCGAGCAGTACTTC. Protein sequence: CASSPPASGGIEQYF.

This clone was observed once. This CDR3 reads CASSQDGQSYGYTF. In DNA, the CDR3 is TGTGCCAGCAGCCAAGACGGCCAGAGCTATGGCTACACCTTC. V gene TRBV3-1 (or the pseudogene TRBV3-2) combines with J gene TRBJ1-2, with D uncertain. The CDR3 runs to 14 residues. Germline assignment: CDR1 LGHDT and CDR2 YNNKEL (reference sequence). The V end lost 0 bases, the J end lost 4 bases, and 9 bases lay between the germline ends.

This rearrangement joins TRBV28 to TRBJ1-2, with D possibly TRBD1 on 6 matching bases. Trimming cost V 2 bases and J 4 bases, with 14 bases left between them. The germline CDR1 and CDR2 sequences are MDHEN and SYDVKM. The CDR3 length is 15 residues. The CDR3, as DNA: TGTGCCAGCAGTTTAACAGGGCGAATAGGCTATGGCTACACCTTC. Residues: CASSLTGRIGYGYTF.

The gene calls are TRBV5-4 and TRBJ2-7; 9 bases fit TRBD1. V trimming: 1 base; J trimming: 1 base; junction bases outside the gene matches: 6. Germline loops: CDR1 SGHNT, CDR2 YYREEE (reference sequence). CDR3 length equals 16 residues. CDR3 loop: CASSLSPGQGSYEQYF. The CDR3 DNA reads TGTGCCAGCAGCTTGTCCCCGGGACAGGGTTCCTACGAGCAGTACTTC. Full variable domain (rest looked up from reference TRBV5-4 and TRBJ2-7): ETGVTQSPTHLIKTRGQQVTLRCSSQSGHNTVSWYQQALGQGPQFIFQYYREEENGRGNFPPRFSGLQFPNYSSELNVNALELDDSALYLCASSLSPGQGSYEQYFGPGTRLTVT.

J is TRBJ1-3 and V is TRBV5-6; 9 positions match TRBD1. Germline V lookup: CDR1 SGHDT, CDR2 YYEEEE. The J segment lost 3 bases and the V segment lost 0 bases, leaving 1 base of the junction unmatched. The CDR3 extends over 15 amino acids. The CDR3 DNA is TGTGCCAGCAGCTTGGGACAGGGGGTTGGAAACACCATATATTTT. Amino acids: CASSLGQGVGNTIYF.

The chain combines TRBV5-4 with TRBJ2-7; D is ambiguous. The CDR3 is 13 residues long. Trimming took 4 bases from V and 7 from J, leaving 15 bases between them. Germline values: CDR1 SGHNT, CDR2 YYREEE (reference sequence). CDR3 DNA sequence: TGTGCCAGCAGCCCCCACCAGAGTAAAGAGCAGTACTTC. Protein product: CASSPHQSKEQYF.

This clone was seen a single time. This chain connects TRBV7-8 to TRBJ2-7; TRBD2 matches at 13 bases. The CDR3 spans 16 residues. Germline V gene lookup returns CDR1 SGHVS and CDR2 FQNEAQ. V shed 6 bases, J shed 3 bases, and the junction held 8 bases outside the gene matches. In DNA form, the CDR3 reads TGTGCCAGCAGGCCCGGGACTAGCGGGATCAACTACGAGCAGTACTTC. As protein: CASRPGTSGINYEQYF.

V usage is TRBV7-8 and J usage is TRBJ1-4; D might be TRBD1 (6 bases). Looked up from germline, CDR1 is SGHVS and CDR2 is FQNEAQ. V lost 2 bases, J lost 7 bases, and 11 bases lay in between. This CDR3 contains 14 residues. As DNA, the CDR3 is TGTGCCAGCAGCTTATCCCCAGGGGCTGAAAAACTGTTTTTT. This encodes CASSLSPGAEKLFF. The whole variable domain, filled in from reference TRBV7-8 and TRBJ1-4, reads GAGVSQSPRYKVAKRGQDVALRCDPISGHVSLFWYQQALGQGPEFLTYFQNEAQLDKSGLPSDRFFAERPEGSVSTLKIQRTQQEDSAVYLCASSLSPGAEKLFFGSGTQLSVL.

Only one count was recorded for this clone. This chain uses TRBV28 with TRBJ1-2, with D maybe TRBD1 (6 bases). Trimming stripped 1 base from V and 4 bases from J, with 16 bases between. The CDR3 is 16 amino acids. The germline gives CDR1 MDHEN, CDR2 SYDVKM. CDR3 in DNA: TGTGCCAGCAGTTTATTTCATCAGGGGCAGGGCTATGGCTACACCTTC. Its protein product is CASSLFHQGQGYGYTF.

The genes are TRBV27 and TRBJ1-6, with TRBD1 matching over 7 bases. V trimming: 5 bases; J trimming: 10 bases; junction bases outside the gene matches: 11. The CDR3 contains 15 residues. Germline CDR1 is MNHEY and CDR2 is SMNVEV (reference sequence). As DNA, the CDR3 is TGTGCCAGCAGTCTTTCGACAGGGAGGGGATCACCCCTCCACTTT. As protein: CASSLSTGRGSPLHF.

The V gene is TRBV9, the J gene TRBJ2-5, with D tentatively TRBD2 (6 bases). CDR3 length: 15 amino acids. Germline CDR1 and CDR2: SGDLS and YYNGEE. The V gene lost 3 bases and the J gene lost 1 base, with 13 bases spanning the gap. CDR3 in DNA: TGTGCCAGCAGCGAAGGTGGGAGGCTCCAAGAGACCCAGTACTTC. Amino acids: CASSEGGRLQETQYF.

The rearrangement uses TRBV28 and TRBJ1-3, with D tentatively TRBD1 (6 bases). This CDR3 has 13 amino acids. Germline V gene data show CDR1 as MDHEN and CDR2 as SYDVKM. V dropped 6 bases and J dropped 3 bases, with 9 bases sitting between them. The CDR3 region is CASRGAGGNTIYF. CDR3 sequence (DNA): TGTGCCAGCAGGGGGGCGGGTGGAAACACCATATATTTT.